This is a list of T cell receptor beta chains from one sample in a study of blood T cell repertoires in COVID-19. Generated by immunoSEQ multiplex PCR, the TCRdb table keeps only in-frame clones and is missing some. This table holds roughly 170,000 clones, about 88% found once. Sequencing was done on a sample of peripheral blood. The receptor set was obtained from a man in his 60s with acute or convalescent COVID-19. Each CDR3 is given with its conserved first and last residue. A D gene is named only where the DNA matches it firmly. The size of a clone is reported for some rows only, either as once, few or many, or as a class for expanded clones.

J: TRBJ2-2
V: TRBV30
D: TRBD2
size: .
DNA: TGTGCCTGGACCACGACTAGCCGAACCGGGGAGCTGTTTTTT
CDR3: CAWTTTSRTGELFF

J: TRBJ2-1
V: TRBV11-2
D: .
size: .
DNA: TGTGCCAGCAGCTTTCGCGGGAACTACAATGAGCAGTTCTTC
CDR3: CASSFRGNYNEQFF

J: TRBJ2-2
V: TRBV9
D: TRBD1
size: .
DNA: TGTGCCAGCAGCCCCAGGGACAGGGTGGAGACCGGGGAGCTGTTTTTT
CDR3: CASSPRDRVETGELFF

J: TRBJ2-3
V: TRBV12-5
D: .
size: .
DNA: TGTGCTAGTGGTCCCCGGACTGGCACAGATACGCAGTATTTT
CDR3: CASGPRTGTDTQYF

J: TRBJ2-7
V: TRBV9
D: TRBD2
size: .
DNA: TGTGCCAGCAGCGTAGGACTAGCGGGAAACTCCTACGAGCAGTACTTC
CDR3: CASSVGLAGNSYEQYF

J: TRBJ2-7
V: TRBV28
D: TRBD2
size: once
DNA: TGTGCCAGCAGTCCCTATATAGCGGGAGGGCCCTCAGACGAGCAGTACTTC
CDR3: CASSPYIAGGPSDEQYF

J: TRBJ2-5
V: TRBV7-8
D: TRBD1
size: .
DNA: TGTGCCAGCAGCTTAGACGGACAGGGCCTATCACACGAGACCCAGTACTTC
CDR3: CASSLDGQGLSHETQYF

J: TRBJ2-6
V: TRBV19
D: .
size: .
DNA: TGTGCCAGTAGTATTCGGGGGTCTGGGGCCAACGTCCTGACTTTC
CDR3: CASSIRGSGANVLTF

J: TRBJ2-1
V: TRBV3-1/TRBV3-2
D: TRBD2
size: .
DNA: TGTGCCAGCAGCCATACTGGTCGCGGGGGGGCCGAGAAGTTCTTC
CDR3: CASSHTGRGGAEKFF

J: TRBJ2-1
V: TRBV6-5
D: .
size: .
DNA: TGTGCCAGCAGTCTCGGGGGTGACTACAATGAGCAGTTCTTC
CDR3: CASSLGGDYNEQFF

J: TRBJ1-1
V: TRBV27
D: .
size: .
DNA: TGTGCCAGCAGTTTATCCGACAGCCGCACTGAAGCTTTCTTT
CDR3: CASSLSDSRTEAFF

J: TRBJ1-1
V: TRBV24-1
D: .
size: once
DNA: TGTGCCACCAGTATGCAGGGGAGTACTGAAGCTTTCTTT
CDR3: CATSMQGSTEAFF

J: TRBJ2-5
V: TRBV5-6
D: .
size: .
DNA: TGTGCCAGCAGCCCCCTCGGTACCGGGGGAGAGACCCAGTACTTC
CDR3: CASSPLGTGGETQYF

J: TRBJ1-5
V: TRBV19
D: TRBD1
size: .
DNA: TGTGCCAGTAGTATAGGGACAGGGACTCAGCCCCAGCATTTT
CDR3: CASSIGTGTQPQHF

J: TRBJ2-3
V: TRBV5-1
D: TRBD1
size: .
DNA: TGCGCCAGCAGGAAGACAGGGACGAGCACAGATACGCAGTATTTT
CDR3: CASRKTGTSTDTQYF

J: TRBJ2-2
V: TRBV6-2/TRBV6-3
D: .
size: .
DNA: TGTGCCAGCAGTCAATCCCGAGGGTGGAGCACCGGGGAGCTGTTTTTT
CDR3: CASSQSRGWSTGELFF

J: TRBJ2-2
V: TRBV5-1
D: TRBD2
size: .
DNA: TGCGCCAGCAGCACCGGGACTAGCGCGGGTACCACCGGGGAGCTGTTTTTT
CDR3: CASSTGTSAGTTGELFF

J: TRBJ1-1
V: TRBV6-4
D: TRBD1
size: .
DNA: TGTGCCAGCAGGGAGACAGGGGCGGTTACTGAAGCTTTCTTT
CDR3: CASRETGAVTEAFF

J: TRBJ2-5
V: TRBV5-4
D: TRBD1
size: once
DNA: TGTGCCAGCAGCTTTGACAGGGCCCAAGAGACCCAGTACTTC
CDR3: CASSFDRAQETQYF

J: TRBJ2-3
V: TRBV5-5
D: TRBD2
size: .
DNA: TGTGCCAGCAGCCAGGGACTAGCGGGAGGTCGAAACACAGATACGCAGTATTTT
CDR3: CASSQGLAGGRNTDTQYF

J: TRBJ1-5
V: TRBV18
D: TRBD1
size: .
DNA: TGTGCCAGCTCACCTATACAGGGGGCAGGTCAGCCCCAGCATTTT
CDR3: CASSPIQGAGQPQHF

J: TRBJ2-1
V: TRBV9
D: .
size: .
DNA: TGTGCCAGCAGCGTAGACGGAGGGAGTTACAATGAGCAGTTCTTC
CDR3: CASSVDGGSYNEQFF

J: TRBJ2-1
V: TRBV6-6
D: TRBD1
size: .
DNA: TGTGCCAGCAGCCGGGACAGGAATAACAATGAGCAGTTCTTC
CDR3: CASSRDRNNNEQFF

J: TRBJ2-3
V: TRBV19
D: .
size: .
DNA: TGTGCCAGTAGCCTGGGCCCAGCCACAGATACGCAGTATTTT
CDR3: CASSLGPATDTQYF

J: TRBJ1-2
V: TRBV10-3
D: TRBD1
size: .
DNA: TGTGCCATCAGTGAAGACAGGGAGGATGGCTACACCTTC
CDR3: CAISEDREDGYTF

J: TRBJ1-2
V: TRBV6-5
D: TRBD1
size: few
DNA: TGTGCCAGCAGGAGGACAGGGGGCTCCTATGGCTACACCTTC
CDR3: CASRRTGGSYGYTF

J: TRBJ1-1
V: TRBV30
D: .
size: once
DNA: TGTGCCTGGAGTGGACTTACAGGGAACACTGAAGCTTTCTTT
CDR3: CAWSGLTGNTEAFF

J: TRBJ1-2
V: TRBV5-1
D: .
size: .
DNA: TGCGCCAGCAGCTATACAGGCTCGAGCTATGGCTACACCTTC
CDR3: CASSYTGSSYGYTF

J: TRBJ1-5
V: TRBV24-1
D: .
size: .
DNA: TGTGCCACGGCTGATAGCAATCAGCCCCAGCATTTT
CDR3: CATADSNQPQHF

J: TRBJ1-1
V: TRBV7-9
D: .
size: .
DNA: TGTGCCAGCAGCTTAGTCCGTCCTGAAGCTTTCTTT
CDR3: CASSLVRPEAFF

J: TRBJ2-3
V: TRBV5-1
D: .
size: .
DNA: TGCGCCAGCAGCTTGGGACAGAAGGATACGCAGTATTTT
CDR3: CASSLGQKDTQYF

J: TRBJ1-5
V: TRBV28
D: TRBD1
size: .
DNA: TGTGCCAGCAGTAGGGGACAGGGATGGAGTCAGCCCCAGCATTTT
CDR3: CASSRGQGWSQPQHF

J: TRBJ2-3
V: TRBV29-1
D: .
size: .
DNA: TGCAGCGCTGCATGGAGTGTCACAGATACGCAGTATTTT
CDR3: CSAAWSVTDTQYF

J: TRBJ1-1
V: TRBV6-5
D: TRBD1
size: .
DNA: TGTGCCAGCAGTTACTCAGGGACAGGGGGCACTGAAGCTTTCTTT
CDR3: CASSYSGTGGTEAFF

J: TRBJ2-3
V: TRBV27
D: TRBD1
size: .
DNA: TGTGCCAGCAAGATCCGCAGGGGGCCAGATACGCAGTATTTT
CDR3: CASKIRRGPDTQYF

J: TRBJ1-2
V: TRBV7-9
D: TRBD1
size: .
DNA: TGTGCCAGCAGCCTGGGACAGGCGTCTCCTAACTATGGCTACACCTTC
CDR3: CASSLGQASPNYGYTF